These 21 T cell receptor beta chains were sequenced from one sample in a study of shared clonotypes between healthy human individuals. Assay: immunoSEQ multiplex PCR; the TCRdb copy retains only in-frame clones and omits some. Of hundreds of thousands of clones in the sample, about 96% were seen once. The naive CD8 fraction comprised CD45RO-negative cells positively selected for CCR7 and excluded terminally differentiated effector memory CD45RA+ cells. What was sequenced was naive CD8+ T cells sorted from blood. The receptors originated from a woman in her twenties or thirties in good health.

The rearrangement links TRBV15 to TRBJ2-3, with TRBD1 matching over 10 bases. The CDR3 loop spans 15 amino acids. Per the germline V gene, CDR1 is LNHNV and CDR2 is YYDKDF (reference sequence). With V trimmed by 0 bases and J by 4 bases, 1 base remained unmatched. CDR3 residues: CATSREDRGADTQYF. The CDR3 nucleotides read TGTGCCACCAGCAGAGAGGACAGGGGGGCAGATACGCAGTATTTT.

This CDR3 is CATANTGELFF. CDR3 bases: TGTGCCACCGCGAACACCGGGGAGCTGTTTTTT. The chain joins TRBV11-1 to TRBJ2-2; no definite D call. V was clipped by 10 bases and J by 0 bases, with 3 bases between them. Germline lookup yields CDR1 SGHAT and CDR2 FQDESV (reference sequence). There are 11 residues in the CDR3.

The CDR3 here is CASSPRRSYTDTQYF. In nucleotides, the CDR3 is TGTGCCAGCAGCCCACGGAGGTCCTACACAGATACGCAGTATTTT. The V gene is TRBV27, the J gene TRBJ2-3; possible D gene TRBD2, 5 bases. V was shortened by 6 bases and J by 2 bases, with 15 bases between the two germline ends. This CDR3 has 15 residues. CDR1 and CDR2 from the germline V gene are MNHEY and SMNVEV (reference sequence).

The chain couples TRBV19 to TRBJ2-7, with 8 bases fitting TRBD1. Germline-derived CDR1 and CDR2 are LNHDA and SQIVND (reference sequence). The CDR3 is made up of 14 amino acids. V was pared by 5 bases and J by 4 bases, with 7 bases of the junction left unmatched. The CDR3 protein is CASSPGDRYYEQYF. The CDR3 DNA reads TGTGCCAGTAGTCCCGGGGACAGGTATTACGAGCAGTACTTC.

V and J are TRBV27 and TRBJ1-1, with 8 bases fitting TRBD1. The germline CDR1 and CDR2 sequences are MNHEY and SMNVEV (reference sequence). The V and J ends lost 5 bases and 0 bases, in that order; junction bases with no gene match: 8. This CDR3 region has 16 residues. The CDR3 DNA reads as TGTGCCAGCAGTCCCCGCGGACAGGGTATGAACACTGAAGCTTTCTTT. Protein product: CASSPRGQGMNTEAFF.

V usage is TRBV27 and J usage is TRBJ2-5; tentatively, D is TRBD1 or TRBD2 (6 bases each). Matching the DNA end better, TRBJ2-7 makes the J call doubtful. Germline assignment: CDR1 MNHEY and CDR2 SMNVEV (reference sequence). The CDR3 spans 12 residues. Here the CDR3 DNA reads TGTGCCAGCTGGGGGGCGCCCTACGAGCAGTACTTC. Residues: CASWGAPYEQYF.

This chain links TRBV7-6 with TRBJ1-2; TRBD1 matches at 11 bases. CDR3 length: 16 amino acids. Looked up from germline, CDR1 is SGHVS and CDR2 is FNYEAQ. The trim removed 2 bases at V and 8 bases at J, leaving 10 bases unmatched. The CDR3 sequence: CASSLTRTGGLLGYTF. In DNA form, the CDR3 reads TGTGCCAGCAGCTTAACCCGGACAGGGGGCCTATTAGGCTACACCTTC.

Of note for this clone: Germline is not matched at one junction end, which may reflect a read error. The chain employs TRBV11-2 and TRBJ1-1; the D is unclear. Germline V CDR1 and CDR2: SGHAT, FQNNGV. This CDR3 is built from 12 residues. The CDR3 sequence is CASSLGVTGAFF. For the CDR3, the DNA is TGTGCCAGCAGCTTAGGGGTGACTGGAGCTTTCTTT.

CDR3 sequence: CASAPIGTSLDEQYF. The CDR3 nucleotides read TGTGCCAGCGCACCCATCGGGACTAGCCTTGACGAGCAGTACTTC. J is TRBJ2-7 and V is TRBV19; 9 positions agree with TRBD2. The germline V gene encodes CDR1 LNHDA and CDR2 SQIVND (reference sequence). This CDR3 is built from 15 residues. V lost 9 bases to trimming and J lost 5 bases; unmatched junction nucleotides: 14.

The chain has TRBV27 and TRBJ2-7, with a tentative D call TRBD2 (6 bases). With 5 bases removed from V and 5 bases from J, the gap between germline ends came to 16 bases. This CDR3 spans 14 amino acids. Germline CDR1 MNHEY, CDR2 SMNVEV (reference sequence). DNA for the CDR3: TGTGCCAGCAGTCCCGACAGCGGGTTGAACGAGCAGTACTTC. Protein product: CASSPDSGLNEQYF.

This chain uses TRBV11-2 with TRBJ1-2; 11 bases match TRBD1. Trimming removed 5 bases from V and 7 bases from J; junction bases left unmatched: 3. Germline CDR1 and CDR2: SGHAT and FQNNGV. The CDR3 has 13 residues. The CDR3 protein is CASSGQGAGGYTF. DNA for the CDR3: TGTGCCAGCAGCGGACAGGGGGCCGGTGGCTACACCTTC.

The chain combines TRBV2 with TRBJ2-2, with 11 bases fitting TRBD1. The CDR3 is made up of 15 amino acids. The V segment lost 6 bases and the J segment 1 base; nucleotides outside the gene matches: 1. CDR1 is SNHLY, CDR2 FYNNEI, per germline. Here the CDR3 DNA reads TGTGCCAGCAGGGGACAGGGGGGGAACACCGGGGAGCTGTTTTTT. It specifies CASRGQGGNTGELFF.

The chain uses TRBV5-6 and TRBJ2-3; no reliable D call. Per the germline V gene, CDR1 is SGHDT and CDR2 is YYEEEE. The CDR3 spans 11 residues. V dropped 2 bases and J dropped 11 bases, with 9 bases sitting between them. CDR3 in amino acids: CASSFGFVQYF. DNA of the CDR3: TGTGCCAGCAGCTTTGGGTTTGTGCAGTATTTT.

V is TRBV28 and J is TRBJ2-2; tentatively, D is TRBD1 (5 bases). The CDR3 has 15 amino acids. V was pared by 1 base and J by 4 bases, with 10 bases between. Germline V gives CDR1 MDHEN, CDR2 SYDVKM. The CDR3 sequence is CASSLFKGPTGELFF. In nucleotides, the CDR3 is TGTGCCAGCAGTTTATTCAAGGGGCCCACCGGGGAGCTGTTTTTT. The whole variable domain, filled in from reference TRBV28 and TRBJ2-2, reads DVKVTQSSRYLVKRTGEKVFLECVQDMDHENMFWYRQDPGLGLRLIYFSYDVKMKEKGDIPEGYSVSREKKERFSLILESASTNQTSMYLCASSLFKGPTGELFFGEGSRLTVL.

Here the CDR3 reads CTSSQDNYRTENTGELFF. The CDR3 DNA sequence: TGCACCAGCAGCCAAGATAACTATCGGACCGAGAACACCGGGGAGCTGTTTTTT. J is TRBJ2-2 and V is TRBV1. TRBV1 is flagged as a pseudogene. The CDR3 sequence is 18 residues long.

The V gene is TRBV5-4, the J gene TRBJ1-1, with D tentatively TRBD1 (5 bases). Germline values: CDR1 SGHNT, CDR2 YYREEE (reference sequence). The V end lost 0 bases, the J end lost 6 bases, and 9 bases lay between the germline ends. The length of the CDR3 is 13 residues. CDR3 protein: CASSLAQGAEAFF. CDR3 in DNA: TGTGCCAGCAGCTTGGCTCAGGGCGCTGAAGCTTTCTTT.

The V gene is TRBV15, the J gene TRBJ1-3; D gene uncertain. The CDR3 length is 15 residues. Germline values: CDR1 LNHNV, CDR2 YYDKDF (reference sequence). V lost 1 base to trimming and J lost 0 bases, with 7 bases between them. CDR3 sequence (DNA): TGTGCCACCAGCAGAGGCAGTAGCTCTGGAAACACCATATATTTT. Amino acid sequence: CATSRGSSSGNTIYF.

CDR3 coding DNA: TGTGCCAGCAGCTTTGGAGCAAGTGAAGAGACCCAGTACTTC. Translated, it gives CASSFGASEETQYF. V gene TRBV7-6 combines with J gene TRBJ2-5; no definite D call. Per germline, CDR1 SGHVS and CDR2 FNYEAQ. Trimming took 3 bases from V and 3 from J, leaving 11 bases between them. The CDR3 runs to 14 residues.

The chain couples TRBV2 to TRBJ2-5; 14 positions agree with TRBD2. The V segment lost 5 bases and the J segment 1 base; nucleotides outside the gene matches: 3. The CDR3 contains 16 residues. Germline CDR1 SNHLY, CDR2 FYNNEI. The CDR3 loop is CASSRLAGGIQETQYF. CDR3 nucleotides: TGTGCCAGCAGTCGACTAGCGGGAGGGATCCAAGAGACCCAGTACTTC.

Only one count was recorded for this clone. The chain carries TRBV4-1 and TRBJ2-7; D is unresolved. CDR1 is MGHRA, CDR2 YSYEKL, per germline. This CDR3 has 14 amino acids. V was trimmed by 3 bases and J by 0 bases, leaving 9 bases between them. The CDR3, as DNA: TGCGCCAGCAGCCAGGATCAGGACTCCTACGAGCAGTACTTC. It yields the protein CASSQDQDSYEQYF.

The CDR3 loop is CASSLGPGKRYSYEQYF. CDR3 sequence (DNA): TGTGCCAGCAGTTTGGGCCCCGGAAAGCGTTACTCCTACGAGCAGTACTTC. The chain has TRBV28 and TRBJ2-7, with D unclear. The length of the CDR3 is 17 residues. Germline CDR1 is MDHEN and CDR2 is SYDVKM. Trimming removed 3 bases from V and 0 bases from J, with 18 bases in between.